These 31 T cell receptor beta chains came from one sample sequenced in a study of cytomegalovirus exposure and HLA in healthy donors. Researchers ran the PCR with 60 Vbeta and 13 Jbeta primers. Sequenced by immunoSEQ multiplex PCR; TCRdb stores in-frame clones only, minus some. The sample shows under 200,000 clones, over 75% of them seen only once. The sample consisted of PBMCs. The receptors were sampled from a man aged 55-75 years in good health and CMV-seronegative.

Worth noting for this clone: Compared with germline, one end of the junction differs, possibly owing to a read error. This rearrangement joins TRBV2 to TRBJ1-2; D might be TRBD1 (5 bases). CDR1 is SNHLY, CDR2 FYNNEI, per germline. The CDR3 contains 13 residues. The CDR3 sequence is CASSEGRNYGYPF. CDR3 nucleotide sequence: TGTGCCAGCAGCGAGGGGAGGAACTATGGCTACCCCTTC.

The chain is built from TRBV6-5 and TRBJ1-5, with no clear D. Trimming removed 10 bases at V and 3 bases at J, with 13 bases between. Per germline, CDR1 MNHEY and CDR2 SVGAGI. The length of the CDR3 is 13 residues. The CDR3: CATRRGLNQPQHF. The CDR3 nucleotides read TGTGCCACCCGACGAGGTCTCAATCAGCCCCAGCATTTT.

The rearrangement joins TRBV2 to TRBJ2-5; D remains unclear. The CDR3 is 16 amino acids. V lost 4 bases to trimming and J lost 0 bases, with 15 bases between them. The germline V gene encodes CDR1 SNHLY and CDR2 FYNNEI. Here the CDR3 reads CASSADLLADQETQYF. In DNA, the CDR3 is TGTGCCAGCAGTGCAGACCTGTTAGCTGACCAAGAGACCCAGTACTTC. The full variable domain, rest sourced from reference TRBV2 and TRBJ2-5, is EPEVTQTPSHQVTQMGQEVILRCVPISNHLYFYWYRQILGQKVEFLVSFYNNEISEKSEIFDDQFSVERPDGSNFTLKIRSTKLEDSAMYFCASSADLLADQETQYFGPGTRLLVL.

The CDR3 here is CASSLGLAGDHEQYF. CDR3 DNA: TGTGCCAGCAGCTTAGGACTAGCGGGAGATCACGAGCAGTACTTC. The gene calls are TRBV11-2 and TRBJ2-7, with 12 bases matching TRBD2. J lost 5 bases, V lost 1 base, and 3 bases had no gene match. Germline CDR1 reads SGHAT; CDR2 reads FQNNGV. There are 15 residues in the CDR3.

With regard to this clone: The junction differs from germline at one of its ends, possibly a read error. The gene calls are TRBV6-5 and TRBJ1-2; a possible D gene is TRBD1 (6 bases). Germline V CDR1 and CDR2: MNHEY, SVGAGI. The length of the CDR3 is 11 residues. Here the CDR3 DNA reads TGTGCCGCCGAGGGGGTCGGTGGCTACCCCTTC. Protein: CAAEGVGGYPF.

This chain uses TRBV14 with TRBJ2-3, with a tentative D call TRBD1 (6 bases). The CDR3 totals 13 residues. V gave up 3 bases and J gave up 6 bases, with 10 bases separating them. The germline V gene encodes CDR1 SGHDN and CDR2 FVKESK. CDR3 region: CASSQGAGDTQYF. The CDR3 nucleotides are TGTGCCAGCAGCCAGGGGGCCGGGGATACGCAGTATTTT.

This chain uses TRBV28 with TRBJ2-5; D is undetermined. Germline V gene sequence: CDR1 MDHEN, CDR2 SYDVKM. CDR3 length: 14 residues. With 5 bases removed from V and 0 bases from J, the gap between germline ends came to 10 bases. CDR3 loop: CASSPLRDQETQYF. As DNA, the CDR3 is TGTGCCAGCAGTCCCCTGAGAGACCAAGAGACCCAGTACTTC.

The chain's CDR3 is CASSRGQDNEKLFF. CDR3 DNA sequence: TGTGCCAGTAGCCGCGGACAGGATAATGAAAAACTGTTTTTT. The gene calls are TRBV19 and TRBJ1-4; 7 bases agree with TRBD1. The germline CDR1 and CDR2 sequences are LNHDA and SQIVND (reference sequence). This CDR3 contains 14 residues. The trim removed 6 bases at V and 4 bases at J, leaving 5 bases unmatched.

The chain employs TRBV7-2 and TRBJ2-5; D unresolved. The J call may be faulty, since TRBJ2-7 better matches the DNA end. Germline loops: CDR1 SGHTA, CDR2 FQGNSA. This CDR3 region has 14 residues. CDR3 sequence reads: CASSLSLVGSEQYF. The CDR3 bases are TGTGCCAGCAGCTTATCTCTAGTTGGTAGCGAGCAGTACTTC.

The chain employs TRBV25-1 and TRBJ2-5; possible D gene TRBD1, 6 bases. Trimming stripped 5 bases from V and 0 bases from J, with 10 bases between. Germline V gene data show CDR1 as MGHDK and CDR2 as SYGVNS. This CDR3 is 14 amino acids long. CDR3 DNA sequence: TGTGCCAGCAGTAGAAACAGGGACCAAGAGACCCAGTACTTC. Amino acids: CASSRNRDQETQYF.

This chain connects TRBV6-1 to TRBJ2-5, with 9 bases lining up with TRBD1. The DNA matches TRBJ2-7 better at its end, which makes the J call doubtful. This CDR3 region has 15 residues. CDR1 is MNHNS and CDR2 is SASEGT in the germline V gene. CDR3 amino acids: CASRPTGGAPYEQYF. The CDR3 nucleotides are TGTGCCAGCAGACCAACAGGGGGCGCGCCGTACGAGCAGTACTTC.

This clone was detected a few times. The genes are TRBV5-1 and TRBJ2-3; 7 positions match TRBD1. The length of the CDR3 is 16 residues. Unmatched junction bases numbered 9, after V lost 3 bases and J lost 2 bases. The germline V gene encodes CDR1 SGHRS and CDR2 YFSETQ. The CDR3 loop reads CASSSPDTGATDTQYF. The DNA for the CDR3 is TGCGCCAGCAGCTCCCCCGATACAGGGGCCACAGATACGCAGTATTTT.

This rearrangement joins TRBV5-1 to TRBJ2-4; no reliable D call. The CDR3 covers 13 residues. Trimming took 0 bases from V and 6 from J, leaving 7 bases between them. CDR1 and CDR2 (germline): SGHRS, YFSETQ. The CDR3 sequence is CASSLDGRNIQYF. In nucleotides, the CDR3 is TGCGCCAGCAGCTTGGACGGTCGAAACATTCAGTACTTC.

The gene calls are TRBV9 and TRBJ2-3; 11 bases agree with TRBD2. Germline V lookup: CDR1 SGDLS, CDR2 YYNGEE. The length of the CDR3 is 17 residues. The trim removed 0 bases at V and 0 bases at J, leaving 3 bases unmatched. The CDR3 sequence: CASSVDTSGSSTDTQYF. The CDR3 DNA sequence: TGTGCCAGCAGCGTAGACACTAGCGGGAGTAGCACAGATACGCAGTATTTT.

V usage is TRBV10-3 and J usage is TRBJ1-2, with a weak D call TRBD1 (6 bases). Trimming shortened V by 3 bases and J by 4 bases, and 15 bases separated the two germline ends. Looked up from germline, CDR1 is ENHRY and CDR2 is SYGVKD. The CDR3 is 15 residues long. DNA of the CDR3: TGTGCCATCAGTGAATACAGGGCTGGGCCCTATGGCTACACCTTC. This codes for CAISEYRAGPYGYTF.

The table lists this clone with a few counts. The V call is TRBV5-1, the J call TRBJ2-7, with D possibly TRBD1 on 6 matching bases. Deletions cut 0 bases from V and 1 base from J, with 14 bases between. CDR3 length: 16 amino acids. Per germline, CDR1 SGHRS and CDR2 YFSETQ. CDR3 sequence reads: CASSLETTGFSYEQYF. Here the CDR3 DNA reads TGCGCCAGCAGCTTGGAGACGACAGGTTTTTCCTACGAGCAGTACTTC.

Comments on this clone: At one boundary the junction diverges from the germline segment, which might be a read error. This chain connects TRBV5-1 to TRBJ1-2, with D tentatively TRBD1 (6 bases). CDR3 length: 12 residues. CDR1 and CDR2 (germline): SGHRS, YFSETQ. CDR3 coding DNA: TGCGCCAGCAGCCAGGACAGCTATGGCTACCCCTTC. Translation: CASSQDSYGYPF.

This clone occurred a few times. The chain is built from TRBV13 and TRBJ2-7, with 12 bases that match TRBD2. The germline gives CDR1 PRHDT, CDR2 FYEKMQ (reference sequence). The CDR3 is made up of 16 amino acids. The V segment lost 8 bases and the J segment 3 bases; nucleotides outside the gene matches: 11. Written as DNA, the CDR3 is TGTGCCAGCTCCTATGGCACTAGCGGGGGGAGCTACGAGCAGTACTTC. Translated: CASSYGTSGGSYEQYF.

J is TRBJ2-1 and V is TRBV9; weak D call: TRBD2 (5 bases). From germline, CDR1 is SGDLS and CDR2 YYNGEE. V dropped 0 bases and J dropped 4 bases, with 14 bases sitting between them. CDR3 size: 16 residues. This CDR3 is CASSVDGLSIYNEQFF. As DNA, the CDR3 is TGTGCCAGCAGCGTAGACGGACTTTCGATTTACAATGAGCAGTTCTTC.

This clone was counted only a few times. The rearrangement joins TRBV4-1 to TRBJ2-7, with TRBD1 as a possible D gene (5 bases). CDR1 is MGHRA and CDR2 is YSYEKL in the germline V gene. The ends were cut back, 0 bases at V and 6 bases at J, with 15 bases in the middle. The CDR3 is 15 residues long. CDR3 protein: CASSQETDNLGEQYF. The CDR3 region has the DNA TGCGCCAGCAGCCAAGAGACAGATAACCTGGGCGAGCAGTACTTC.

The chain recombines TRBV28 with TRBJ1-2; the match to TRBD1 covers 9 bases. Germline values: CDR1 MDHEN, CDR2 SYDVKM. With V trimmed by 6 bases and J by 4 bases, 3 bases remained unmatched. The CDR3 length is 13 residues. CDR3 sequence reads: CASSSTGGYGYTF. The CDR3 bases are TGTGCCAGCAGCTCGACAGGGGGCTATGGCTACACCTTC.

CDR3 nucleotide sequence: TGCGCCAGCAGCTTGGAACCGGGACAGGGAGTGTCACCCCTCCACTTT. It specifies CASSLEPGQGVSPLHF. The chain combines TRBV5-1 with TRBJ1-6; TRBD1 matches at 9 bases. The V gene's germline CDR1 is SGHRS and CDR2 YFSETQ. The CDR3 covers 16 residues. With V trimmed by 0 bases and J by 10 bases, 8 bases remained unmatched.

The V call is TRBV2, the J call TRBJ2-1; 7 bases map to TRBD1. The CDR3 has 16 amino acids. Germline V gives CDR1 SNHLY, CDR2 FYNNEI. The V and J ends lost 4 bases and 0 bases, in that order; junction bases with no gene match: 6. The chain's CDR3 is CASSVQGDPSYNEQFF. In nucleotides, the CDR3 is TGTGCCAGCAGTGTTCAGGGGGACCCCTCCTACAATGAGCAGTTCTTC. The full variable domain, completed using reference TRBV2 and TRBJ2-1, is EPEVTQTPSHQVTQMGQEVILRCVPISNHLYFYWYRQILGQKVEFLVSFYNNEISEKSEIFDDQFSVERPDGSNFTLKIRSTKLEDSAMYFCASSVQGDPSYNEQFFGPGTRLTVL.

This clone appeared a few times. CDR3 nucleotide sequence: TGCGCCAGCAGCAGGGGGGACAGCTCTGGAAACACCATATATTTT. Its translation: CASSRGDSSGNTIYF. V is TRBV5-1 and J is TRBJ1-3; 7 bases align to TRBD1. Germline CDR1 is SGHRS and CDR2 is YFSETQ. Unmatched junction bases numbered 4, after V lost 4 bases and J lost 0 bases. This CDR3 has 15 amino acids.

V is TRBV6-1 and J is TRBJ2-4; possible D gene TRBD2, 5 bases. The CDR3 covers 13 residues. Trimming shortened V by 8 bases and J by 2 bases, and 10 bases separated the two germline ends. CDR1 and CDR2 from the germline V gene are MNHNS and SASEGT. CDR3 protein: CASGSLTKNIQYF. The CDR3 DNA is TGTGCCAGCGGGAGTCTGACCAAAAACATTCAGTACTTC.

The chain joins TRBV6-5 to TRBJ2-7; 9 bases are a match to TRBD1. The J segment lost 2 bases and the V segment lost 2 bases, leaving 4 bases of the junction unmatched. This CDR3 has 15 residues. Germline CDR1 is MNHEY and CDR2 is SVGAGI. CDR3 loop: CASSYLGQGTYEQYF. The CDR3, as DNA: TGTGCCAGCAGTTACCTGGGACAGGGCACCTACGAGCAGTACTTC.

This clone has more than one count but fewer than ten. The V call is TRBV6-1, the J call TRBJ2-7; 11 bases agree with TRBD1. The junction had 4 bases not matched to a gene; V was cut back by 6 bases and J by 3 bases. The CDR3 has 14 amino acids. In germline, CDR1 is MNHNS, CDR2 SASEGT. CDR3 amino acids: CASSSDRGLYEQYF. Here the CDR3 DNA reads TGTGCCAGCAGCTCGGACAGGGGGCTCTACGAGCAGTACTTC.

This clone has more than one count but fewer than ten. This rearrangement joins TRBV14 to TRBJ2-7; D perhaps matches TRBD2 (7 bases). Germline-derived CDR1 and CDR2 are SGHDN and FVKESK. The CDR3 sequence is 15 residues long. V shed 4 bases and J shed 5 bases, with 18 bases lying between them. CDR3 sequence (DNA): TGTGCCAGCAGCCCCTGGGGCGGGGGCATCCACGAGCAGTACTTC. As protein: CASSPWGGGIHEQYF. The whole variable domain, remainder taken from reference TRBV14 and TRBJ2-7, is EAGVTQFPSHSVIEKGQTVTLRCDPISGHDNLYWYRRVMGKEIKFLLHFVKESKQDESGMPNNRFLAERTGGTYSTLKVQPAELEDSGVYFCASSPWGGGIHEQYFGPGTRLTVT.

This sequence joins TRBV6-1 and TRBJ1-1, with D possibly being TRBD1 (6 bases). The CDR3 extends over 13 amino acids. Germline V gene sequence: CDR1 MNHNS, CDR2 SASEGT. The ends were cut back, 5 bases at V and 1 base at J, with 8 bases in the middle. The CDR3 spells CASSRRGNTEAFF. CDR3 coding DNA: TGTGCCAGCAGTCGCAGGGGGAACACTGAAGCTTTCTTT.

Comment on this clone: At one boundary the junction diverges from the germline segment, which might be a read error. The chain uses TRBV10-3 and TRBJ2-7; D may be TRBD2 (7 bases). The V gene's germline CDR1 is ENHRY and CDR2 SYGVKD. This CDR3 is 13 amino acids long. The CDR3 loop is CAIRGDMNYEQSF. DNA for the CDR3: TGTGCCATCCGGGGGGACATGAACTACGAGCAGTCCTTC.

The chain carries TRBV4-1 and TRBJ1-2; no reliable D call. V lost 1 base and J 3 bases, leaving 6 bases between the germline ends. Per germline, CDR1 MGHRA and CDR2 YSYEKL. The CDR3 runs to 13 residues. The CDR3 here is CASSQGPDYGYTF. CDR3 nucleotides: TGCGCCAGCAGCCAAGGTCCGGACTATGGCTACACCTTC.